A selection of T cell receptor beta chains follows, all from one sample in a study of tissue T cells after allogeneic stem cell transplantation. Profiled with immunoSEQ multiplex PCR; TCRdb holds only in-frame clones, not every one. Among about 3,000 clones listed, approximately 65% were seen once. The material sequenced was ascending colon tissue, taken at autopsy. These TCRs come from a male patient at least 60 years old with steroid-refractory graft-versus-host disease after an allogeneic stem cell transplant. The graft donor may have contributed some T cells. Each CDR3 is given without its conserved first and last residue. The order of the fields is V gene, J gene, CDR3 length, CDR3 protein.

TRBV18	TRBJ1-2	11	ASSPYLNYGYT
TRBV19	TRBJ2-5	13	ASSNGGNVPETQY
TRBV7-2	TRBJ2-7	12	ASSLGDSSYEQY
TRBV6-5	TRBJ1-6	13	ASSYSTRANSPLH
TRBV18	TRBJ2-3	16	ASSPFTQTSGYTDTQY
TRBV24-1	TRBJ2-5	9	ATSDLKTQY
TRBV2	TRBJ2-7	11	ASRPEGYYEQY
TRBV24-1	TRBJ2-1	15	ATSDPPGTGTSNEQF
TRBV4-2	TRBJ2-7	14	ASSQVGGRGGVEQY
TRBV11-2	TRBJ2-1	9	ASSLGGEQF
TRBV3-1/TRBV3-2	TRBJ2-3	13	ASSQNRGGTDTQY
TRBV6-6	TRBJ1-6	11	ASRYDRVSPLH
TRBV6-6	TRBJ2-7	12	ASSSARGAGEQY
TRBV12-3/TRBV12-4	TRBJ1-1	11	ASSLGQGRKAF
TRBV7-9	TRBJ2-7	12	ASSRRRDSLEQY
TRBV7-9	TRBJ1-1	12	ASSLNRGDTEAF
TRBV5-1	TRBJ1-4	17	ASSAGRDRGSATNEKLF
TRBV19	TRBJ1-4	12	ASSISQGAEKLF
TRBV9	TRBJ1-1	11	ASSAGQDTEAF
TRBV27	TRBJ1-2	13	ASSSTLQGNYGYT
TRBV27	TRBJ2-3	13	ASSPGGLSTDTQY
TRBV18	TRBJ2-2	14	ASSPRQSANTGELF
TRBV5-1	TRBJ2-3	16	ASSLVMTGGTTTDTQY
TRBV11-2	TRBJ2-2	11	ASSGGATGELF
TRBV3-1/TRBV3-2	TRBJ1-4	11	ASSFAVNEKLF
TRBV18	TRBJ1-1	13	ASSQMTGWNTEAF
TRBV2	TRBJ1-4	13	ASSVRYRSGEKLF
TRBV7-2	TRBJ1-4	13	ASRPTGAGNEKLF
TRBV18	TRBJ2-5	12	ANSPPGSQETQY
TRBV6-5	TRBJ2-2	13	ASSYEDRGFRELF
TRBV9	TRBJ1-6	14	ASSPGNSAYNSPLH
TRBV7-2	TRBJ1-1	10	ASSLAGFPAF
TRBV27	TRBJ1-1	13	ASSLTANRYTEAF
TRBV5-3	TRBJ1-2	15	ASLISATGDINYGYT
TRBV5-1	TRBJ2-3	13	ASSLSLPGPDTQY
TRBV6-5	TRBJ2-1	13	ASSSDSGSYNEQF
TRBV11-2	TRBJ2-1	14	ASSLRLAGVFNEQF
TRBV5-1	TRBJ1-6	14	ASSLGTGGWKSPLH
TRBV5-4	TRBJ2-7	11	ASSRPGTYEQY
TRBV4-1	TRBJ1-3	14	ASSQEFGPGGNTIY
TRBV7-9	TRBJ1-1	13	ASSETDGPNTEAF
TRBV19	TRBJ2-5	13	ASSILGASLETQY
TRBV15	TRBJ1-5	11	ATSGQLNQPQH
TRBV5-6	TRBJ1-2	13	ASSTGTIYNYGYT
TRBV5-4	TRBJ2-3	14	ASSLEGLAATDTQY
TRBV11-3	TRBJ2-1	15	ASSFGRDRGLRDEQF
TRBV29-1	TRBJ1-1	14	SGVPGQWGMNTEAF
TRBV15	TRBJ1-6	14	ATSGGAGENNSPLH
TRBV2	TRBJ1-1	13	ASSENRGGVTEAF
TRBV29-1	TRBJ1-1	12	SVKPGQQNTEAF
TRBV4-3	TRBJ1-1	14	ASSQVGDSYNTEAF
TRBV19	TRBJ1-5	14	ASSSPRAGHRGAQH
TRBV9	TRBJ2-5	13	ASSVAAGDQETQY
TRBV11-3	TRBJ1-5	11	ASSNQGFGPQH
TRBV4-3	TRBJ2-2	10	ASSQGDGELF
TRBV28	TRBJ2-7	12	ASITEGMPYEQY
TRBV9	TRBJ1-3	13	ASSVGQGPGNTIY